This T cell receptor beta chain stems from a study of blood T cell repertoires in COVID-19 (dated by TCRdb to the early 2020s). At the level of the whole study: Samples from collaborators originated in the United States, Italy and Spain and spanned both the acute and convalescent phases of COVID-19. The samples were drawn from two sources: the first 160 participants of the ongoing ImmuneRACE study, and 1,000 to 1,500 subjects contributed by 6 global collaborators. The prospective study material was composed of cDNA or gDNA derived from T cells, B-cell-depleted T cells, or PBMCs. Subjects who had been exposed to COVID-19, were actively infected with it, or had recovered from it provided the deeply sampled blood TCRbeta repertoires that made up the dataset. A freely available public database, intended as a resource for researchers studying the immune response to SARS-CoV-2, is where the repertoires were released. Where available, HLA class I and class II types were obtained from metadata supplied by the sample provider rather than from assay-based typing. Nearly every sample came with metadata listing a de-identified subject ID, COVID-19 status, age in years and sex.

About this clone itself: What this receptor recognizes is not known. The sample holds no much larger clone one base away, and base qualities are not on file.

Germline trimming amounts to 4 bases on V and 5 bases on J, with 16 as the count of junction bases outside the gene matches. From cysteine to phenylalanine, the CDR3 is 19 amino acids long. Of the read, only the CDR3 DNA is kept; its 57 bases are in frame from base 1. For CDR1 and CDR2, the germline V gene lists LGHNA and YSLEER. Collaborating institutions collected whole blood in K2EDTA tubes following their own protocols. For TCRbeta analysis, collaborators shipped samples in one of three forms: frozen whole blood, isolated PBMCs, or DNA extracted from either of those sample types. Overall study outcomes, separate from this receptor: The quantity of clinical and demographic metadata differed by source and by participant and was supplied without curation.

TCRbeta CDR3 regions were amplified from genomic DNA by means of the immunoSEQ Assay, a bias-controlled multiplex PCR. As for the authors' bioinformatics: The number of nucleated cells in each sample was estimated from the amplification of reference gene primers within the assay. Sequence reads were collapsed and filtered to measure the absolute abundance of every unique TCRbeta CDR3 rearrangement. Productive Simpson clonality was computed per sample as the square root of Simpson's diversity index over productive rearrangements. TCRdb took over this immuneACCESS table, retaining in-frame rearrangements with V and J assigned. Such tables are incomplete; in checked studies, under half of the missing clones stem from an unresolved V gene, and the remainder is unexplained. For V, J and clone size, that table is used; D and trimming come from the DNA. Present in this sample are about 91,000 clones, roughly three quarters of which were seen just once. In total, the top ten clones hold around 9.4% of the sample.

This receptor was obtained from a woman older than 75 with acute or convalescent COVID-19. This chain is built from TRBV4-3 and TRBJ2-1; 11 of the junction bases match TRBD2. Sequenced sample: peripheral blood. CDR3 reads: CASSPRPQLGLAGHNEQFF. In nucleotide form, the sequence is TGCGCCAGCAGCCCCCGACCCCAGCTAGGACTAGCGGGCCACAATGAGCAGTTCTTC.